The 20 T cell receptor beta chains given below trace back to one sample, sequenced in a study of T-cell reconstitution after alpha-beta-depleted transplantation in children. A library of TCRbeta sequences, prepared with unique molecular identifiers, was generated. TCRdb redid the calling of the PCR reads with MiXCR, one entry per CDR3 protein. The table lists about 830,000 distinct CDR3 sequences, 16% of them singletons. The starting material was PBMCs, mostly from graft donor cells, obtained 360 days after TCRalphabeta/CD19-depleted stem cell transplant. The receptors shown here come from a male patient aged 10-17 years who had a stem cell transplant for acute lymphoblastic leukemia, so the T cells may come from the graft donor.

Many counts were recorded for this clonotype. The CDR3 here is CASSFSGNSYEQYF. The CDR3 DNA reads TGTGCCAGCAGTTTTAGCGGGAACTCCTACGAGCAGTACTTC. The chain employs TRBV27 and TRBJ2-7; 8 bases align to TRBD2. The germline CDR1 and CDR2 sequences are MNHEY and SMNVEV (reference sequence). This CDR3 contains 14 residues. With 3 bases clipped from V and 0 bases from J, the junction kept 1 base outside the gene matches.

The rearrangement uses TRBV3-1 and TRBJ2-1; 10 nucleotides match TRBD2. The V gene end was trimmed by 4 bases and the J gene end by 9 bases; junction bases not matched to a gene: 9. The germline CDR1 and CDR2 sequences are LGHDT and YNNKEL (reference sequence). CDR3 length: 15 amino acids. The CDR3 coding sequence is TGTGCCAGCAGCCCCCTAGCGGGAGAAGCGGTTGAGCAGTTCTTC. It codes for CASSPLAGEAVEQFF.

This clonotype has just a few counts. The V call is TRBV2, the J call TRBJ2-7; D is possibly TRBD2 (5 bases). Trimming pared 8 bases from V and 0 bases from J, leaving 14 bases between. The CDR3 has 14 amino acids. The germline V gene encodes CDR1 SNHLY and CDR2 FYNNEI. CDR3 region: CASLRVGISYEQYF. In DNA form, the CDR3 reads TGTGCCAGCCTGCGGGTAGGGATCTCCTACGAGCAGTACTTC.

This chain joins TRBV2 and TRBJ2-3, with TRBD1 as a possible D gene (6 bases). Germline lookup yields CDR1 SNHLY and CDR2 FYNNEI. V lost 0 bases to trimming and J lost 4 bases, with 11 bases between them. There are 15 residues in the CDR3. The CDR3 reads CASSEAGRTADTQYF. CDR3 nucleotide sequence: TGTGCCAGCAGTGAAGCCGGACGGACAGCAGATACGCAGTATTTT.

The chain is built from TRBV29-1 and TRBJ2-7; TRBD1 might be the D (6 bases). The germline V and J ends were trimmed by 5 bases and 2 bases, with 10 bases remaining between them. The CDR3 runs 12 residues. Germline V gives CDR1 SQVTM, CDR2 ANQGSEA. CDR3 sequence reads: CSVSRGAYEQYF. The CDR3, as DNA: TGCAGCGTTTCCAGGGGCGCCTACGAGCAGTACTTC.

This chain connects TRBV2 to TRBJ2-1, with TRBD2 matching over 7 bases. V shed 8 bases and J 3 bases; nucleotides not matched to a gene: 10. This CDR3 contains 15 residues. Germline V gives CDR1 SNHLY, CDR2 FYNNEI. This CDR3 is CASGSWLADYNEQFF. The DNA of the CDR3 is TGTGCCAGCGGATCCTGGCTAGCGGACTACAATGAGCAGTTCTTC.

The V and J genes are TRBV2 and TRBJ2-2; possibly TRBD1 for D (5 bases). The V gene's germline CDR1 is SNHLY and CDR2 FYNNEI. The CDR3 runs 16 residues. Trimming pared 6 bases from V and 6 bases from J, leaving 20 bases between. CDR3 coding DNA: TGTGCCAGCAGGTCTGGGGCGCCCATTGCAGCCGGGGAGCTGTTTTTT. It translates to CASRSGAPIAAGELFF.

This clonotype occurred a few times. The rearrangement joins TRBV3-1 to TRBJ2-7, with a weak D call TRBD2 (6 bases). With 6 bases removed from V and 3 bases from J, the gap between germline ends came to 15 bases. Germline CDR1 reads LGHDT; CDR2 reads YNNKEL (reference sequence). The CDR3 has 14 amino acids. The CDR3 sequence: CASSRDLELYEQYF. In DNA form, the CDR3 reads TGTGCCAGCAGTCGGGACTTGGAACTCTACGAGCAGTACTTC.

This clonotype occurred a few times. The chain joins TRBV20-1 to TRBJ1-1, with D perhaps matching TRBD1 (6 bases). The V gene's germline CDR1 is DFQATT and CDR2 SNEGSKA (reference sequence). V was pared by 3 bases and J by 1 base, with 15 bases between. This CDR3 is built from 15 residues. This CDR3 is CSASKDSRPNTEAFF. The CDR3 DNA is TGCAGTGCTAGTAAGGACAGCCGACCGAACACTGAAGCTTTCTTT.

The table lists this clonotype with a count of one. The chain carries TRBV10-3 and TRBJ2-1; D ambiguous. The CDR3 length is 12 residues. V lost 0 bases and J lost 7, with 4 bases in between. Germline V gene lookup returns CDR1 ENHRY and CDR2 SYGVKD. CDR3 in DNA: TGTGCCATCAGTGAGTCCACTAATGAGCAGTTCTTC. It specifies CAISESTNEQFF.

The rearrangement joins TRBV20-1 to TRBJ2-7; D call uncertain. The V end lost 1 base, the J end lost 2 bases, and 12 bases lay between the germline ends. CDR1 DFQATT and CDR2 SNEGSKA come from the germline V gene (reference sequence). This CDR3 contains 14 residues. The CDR3 here is CSARGIYRTYEQYF. CDR3 nucleotide sequence: TGCAGTGCTAGAGGGATTTATCGGACCTACGAGCAGTACTTC.

This rearrangement joins TRBV25-1 to TRBJ2-7, with D maybe TRBD1 (6 bases). CDR3 length equals 13 residues. Between the trimmed V and J ends, which lost 4 bases and 3 bases, there was a span of 10 bases. The germline V gene has CDR1 MGHDK and CDR2 SYGVNS. The CDR3 nucleotides read TGTGCCAGCAGTGCAGACAGGTTCTACGAGCAGTACTTC. Protein: CASSADRFYEQYF.

The table lists this clonotype with a few counts. The chain employs TRBV2 and TRBJ2-2, with 8 bases identical to TRBD2. Germline CDR1 SNHLY, CDR2 FYNNEI. The CDR3 consists of 13 residues. With 11 bases clipped from V and 5 bases from J, the junction kept 7 bases outside the gene matches. The CDR3 DNA reads TGTGCCCTCGCGGTAGCGGGAACCGGGGAGCTGTTTTTT. Its translation: CALAVAGTGELFF.

The V call is TRBV6-5, the J call TRBJ2-3; possible D gene TRBD1, 5 bases. The germline V and J ends were trimmed by 0 bases and 7 bases, with 14 bases remaining between them. This CDR3 has 15 amino acids. CDR1 is MNHEY and CDR2 is SVGAGI in the germline V gene. CDR3 residues: CASSYSSGSGNTQYF. The CDR3 nucleotides are TGTGCCAGCAGTTACTCCTCGGGTTCAGGGAATACGCAGTATTTT.

The chain carries TRBV2 and TRBJ2-6, with a weak D call TRBD2 (6 bases). The V gene's germline CDR1 is SNHLY and CDR2 FYNNEI. V lost 6 bases and J 3 bases, leaving 9 bases between the germline ends. The CDR3 length is 14 residues. CDR3 residues: CASRGDFGANVLTF. The CDR3 DNA is TGTGCCAGCAGGGGGGACTTTGGGGCCAACGTCCTGACTTTC.

The chain combines TRBV11-1 with TRBJ2-7; 7 nucleotides align to TRBD2. Trimming took 4 bases from V and 0 from J; bases not matched to a gene: 15. The germline gives CDR1 SGHAT, CDR2 FQDESV (reference sequence). The CDR3 spans 18 residues. The CDR3 loop is CASSSRNPLARGSYEQYF. The DNA for the CDR3 is TGTGCCAGCAGCTCTAGGAACCCACTAGCGAGGGGCTCCTACGAGCAGTACTTC. Full variable domain (rest looked up from reference TRBV11-1 and TRBJ2-7): EAEVAQSPRYKITEKSQAVAFWCDPISGHATLYWYRQILGQGPELLVQFQDESVVDDSQLPKDRFSAERLKGVDSTLKIQPAELGDSAMYLCASSSRNPLARGSYEQYFGPGTRLTVT.

This clonotype was observed a few times. The genes are TRBV19 and TRBJ1-5, with TRBD1 identical over 8 bases. This CDR3 has 16 residues. Germline V gene data show CDR1 as LNHDA and CDR2 as SQIVND (reference sequence). V gave up 6 bases and J gave up 6 bases; unmatched junction bases: 13. CDR3 sequence: CASRKMDRALGQPQHF. The DNA of the CDR3 is TGTGCCAGTAGGAAAATGGACAGGGCCCTTGGTCAGCCCCAGCATTTT.

This chain links TRBV29-1 with TRBJ2-3; D gene unclear. Per germline, CDR1 SQVTM and CDR2 ANQGSEA. The CDR3 spans 10 residues. The CDR3 here is CSFHLDTQYF. CDR3 sequence (DNA): TGCAGTTTTCACTTAGATACGCAGTATTTT.

The CDR3 DNA reads as TGCGCCAGCAGCCACCGTATCCCTTCTCAAGAGACCCAGTACTTC. Translated: CASSHRIPSQETQYF. The V call is TRBV4-1, the J call TRBJ2-5, with D hard to call. Germline assignment: CDR1 MGHRA and CDR2 YSYEKL. The CDR3 is made up of 15 amino acids. Trimming took off 3 bases at V and 2 bases at J, with 13 bases between the two ends.

This clonotype has more than one count but fewer than ten. This chain uses TRBV4-2 with TRBJ2-5; TRBD1 aligns across 8 bases. The CDR3 extends over 16 amino acids. V lost 3 bases to trimming and J lost 5 bases; unmatched junction nucleotides: 11. Germline CDR1 and CDR2: LGHNA and YNFKEQ. The CDR3 DNA follows: TGTGCCAGCAGCCACGACCGGGACAGGAGGTTTGAGACCCAGTACTTC. It encodes CASSHDRDRRFETQYF.